This T cell receptor (beta chain) is from a study of beta chain features in type 1 diabetes (dated by TCRdb to 2016 to 2019). About the study as a whole: Mean age, gender distribution, total cell number and subset yield were not different between patients and healthy donors. Across all samples, around 100 million sorted cells were examined, and cell number per subset correlated strongly with RNA yield. The study compared TCRB repertoires of sorted circulating CD4+ T cell subsets between recently diagnosed type 1 diabetes patients and matched healthy donors. Regulatory and stem cell-like memory subsets were obtained from only 8 patients and roughly eight healthy donors, while naive and central memory subsets were obtained from all 30 or so donors.

Each donor gave one peripheral blood draw, averaging approximately 110 mL, which was collected into heparinised tubes. A BD FACSAria II and a panel including CD45RO, CCR7, CD25, CD127, CD95 and CD27 were used to sort naive, central memory, regulatory and stem cell-like memory CD4+ T cells. Every sorted population had a purity above 95%. PBMCs were isolated right away by Lymphoprep density gradient centrifugation and were stained directly, without culture. Samples were stained and sorted in pairs, with one healthy donor and one patient per experiment, so that batch effects were minimized. The entire isolated RNA was reverse transcribed using the High Capacity cDNA Reverse Transcription Kit, and thus expressed TCRB transcripts were sequenced. Deep immunoSEQ sequencing was performed on naive, central memory and regulatory T cell samples, with an average of roughly 4 million total reads per sample. After sorted cells were lysed in RLT buffer, RNA was extracted with DNase-treated RNeasy Micro or Mini kits, with the choice depending on cell number. To prevent cross-contamination, each cell subset was processed individually, whereas patient and healthy donor samples were processed jointly. Using the immunoSEQ multiplex PCR, TCRB sequences were amplified from cDNA into 87-bp fragments spanning the CDR3 region. The amplicons were sequenced using the Illumina HiSeq platform. On the authors' methods: PCR bias was corrected computationally using synthetic template baselines, and reads within Hamming distance 2 were collapsed, with unmergeable singletons discarded. Reads were aligned against IMGT so that V, D and J genes, CDR3 length and insertions or deletions at six rearrangement sites could be assigned. Within each subset, clonotype counts were normalized to sorted cell number, and only after that were true diversity and Gini coefficients computed with the tcR R package. The overlap coefficient, calculated on TCRB nucleotide sequences, was used to measure repertoire sharing. As a proxy for the pre-selection repertoire, out-of-frame TCRB sequences from naive cells were analyzed. TCRdb retrieved this table from immuneACCESS and kept in-frame rearrangements only. Not all clones are present; in checked studies, unresolved V genes account for under half, and no reason is known for the remainder. D and trimming were read from the DNA, whereas the V and J calls and clone size are those reported in that table. The sample records a few hundred thousand clones, about 15% of which are singletons. Of the sample, under 0.02% falls within the top ten clones.

This clone turned up a few times. The specificity of this receptor is unknown. No base quality information exists; no much larger clone differs at one position. Study-level results and caveats: Naive, central memory and regulatory TCRB repertoires appeared more similar among patients than among healthy donors. Shorter templates might be favored by PCR, yet because patient and control samples were amplified and corrected together, any such skew would affect both groups equally. Type 1 diabetes patients showed a moderate but significant shortening of TCRB CDR3 length in all four CD4+ subsets. Because cDNA was sequenced instead of genomic DNA, highly expressing activated cells could be over-represented, though the groups showed no difference in activation or CD3 levels. At VDJ recombination sites, patients with type 1 diabetes made fewer insertions and deleted more nucleotides, a pattern implying thymic rearrangement abnormalities. Because small numbers of individuals were included in the HLA sub-analyses, any influence of HLA type on TCRB rearrangement was left unresolved.

The germline V gene provides CDR1 SGHVS and CDR2 FQNEAQ. V is shortened by 5 bases, J by 5 bases, and the region joining them spans 13 bases. The CDR3 holds 14 amino acids from the cysteine to the phenylalanine. Of all the DNA, just the CDR3 is kept, 42 bases in frame from base 1. This receptor was taken from a woman aged 18-29 years in good health. The specimen was naive CD4+ T cells from blood. According to the study, the label for this sample's cell subset or site signals: true naive CD4+ T cells. The V and J segments used are TRBV7-8 and TRBJ2-1; matching of 7 bases hints at TRBD2 as the D gene. The bases read TGTGCCAGCAGCCCCAGGGAGGGGGACAATGAGCAGTTCTTC. Translated, it gives CASSPREGDNEQFF.